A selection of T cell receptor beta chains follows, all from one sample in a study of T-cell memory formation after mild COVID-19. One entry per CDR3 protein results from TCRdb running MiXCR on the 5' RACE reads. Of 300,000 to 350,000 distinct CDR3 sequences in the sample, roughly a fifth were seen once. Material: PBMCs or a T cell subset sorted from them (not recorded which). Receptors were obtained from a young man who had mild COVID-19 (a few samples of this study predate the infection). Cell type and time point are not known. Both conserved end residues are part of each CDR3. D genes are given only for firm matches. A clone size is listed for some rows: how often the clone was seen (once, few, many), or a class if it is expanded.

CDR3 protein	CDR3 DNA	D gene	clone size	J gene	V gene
CASSLLGRLDDTQYF	TGTGCCAGCAGCTTATTAGGCAGGCTGGATGATACGCAGTATTTT	-	many	TRBJ2-3	TRBV7-2
CASSEQTTYEKLFF	TGTGCCAGCAGTGAACAGACTACGTATGAAAAACTGTTTTTT	-	few	TRBJ1-4	TRBV6-1
CSVPVWVGEDTQYF	TGCAGCGTCCCCGTCTGGGTGGGGGAGGATACGCAGTATTTT	-	-	TRBJ2-3	TRBV29-1
CASSDYGSGLRLETQYF	TGTGCCAGCAGCGACTATGGATCCGGCCTGCGGTTAGAGACCCAGTACTTC	-	-	TRBJ2-5	TRBV7-9
CASSPTGQGRNGYTF	TGTGCCAGCAGCCCTACGGGACAGGGAAGGAATGGCTACACCTTC	TRBD1	-	TRBJ1-2	TRBV7-3
CASRQETNTGELFF	TGTGCCAGCAGACAGGAAACGAACACCGGGGAGCTGTTTTTT	-	few	TRBJ2-2	TRBV7-9
CASSLRGRDTEAFF	TGTGCCAGCAGTTTAAGGGGACGGGACACTGAAGCCTTCTTT	-	-	TRBJ1-1	TRBV27
CASSIWGGADTQYF	TGTGCCAGCAGCATTTGGGGGGGTGCCGATACGCAGTATTTT	TRBD2	few	TRBJ2-3	TRBV7-6
CASRPSGQGTDTQYF	TGCGCCAGCAGGCCCTCCGGGCAGGGCACAGATACGCAGTATTTT	-	-	TRBJ2-3	TRBV4-1
CASSRDGEAYNEQFF	TGCGCCAGCAGCCGGGATGGGGAAGCTTACAATGAGCAGTTCTTC	-	-	TRBJ2-1	TRBV5-1
CASRRGSTYEQYF	TGTGCCAGCAGACGTGGCAGTACCTACGAGCAGTACTTC	-	few	TRBJ2-7	TRBV12-3/TRBV12-4
CASSLAVRGGGEQFF	TGTGCCAGCAGCTTAGCCGTGCGGGGAGGCGGTGAGCAGTTCTTC	-	-	TRBJ2-1	TRBV7-2
CASSFSSEETQYF	TGTGCCAGCAGCTTCTCCAGTGAAGAGACCCAGTACTTC	-	-	TRBJ2-5	TRBV7-9
CASSAGLDWYGYTF	TGCGCCAGCAGTGCTGGATTAGATTGGTATGGCTACACCTTC	-	-	TRBJ1-2	TRBV10-2
CSARDGSSAGTDTQYF	TGCAGTGCTAGAGATGGGTCTAGCGCAGGCACAGATACGCAGTATTTT	-	-	TRBJ2-3	TRBV20-1
CASARQVADTQYF	TGCGCCAGCGCGAGACAGGTGGCAGATACGCAGTATTTT	-	many	TRBJ2-3	TRBV4-3
CAISEVRETQYF	TGTGCCATCAGTGAAGTGAGGGAGACCCAGTACTTC	-	-	TRBJ2-5	TRBV10-3
CASSDGQGKNTEAFF	TGTGCCAGCAGCGACGGACAGGGCAAAAACACTGAAGCTTTCTTT	TRBD1	-	TRBJ1-1	TRBV6-2/TRBV6-3
CASSYSWSGNQPQHF	TGTGCCAGCAGTTATTCTTGGAGTGGCAATCAGCCCCAGCATTTT	-	few	TRBJ1-5	TRBV6-2/TRBV6-3
CASSHGQGVTGELFF	TGCGCCAGCAGTCACGGACAGGGGGTTACCGGGGAGCTGTTTTTT	TRBD1	-	TRBJ2-2	TRBV23-1
CASSPDRGYGNTIYF	TGTGCCAGCAGTCCGGACAGGGGCTATGGAAACACCATATATTTT	TRBD1	few	TRBJ1-3	TRBV7-9
CASSVTPDNEQFF	TGTGCCAGCAGCGTAACCCCAGACAATGAGCAGTTCTTC	-	-	TRBJ2-1	TRBV9
CASSKAPWPYNEQFF	TGTGCCAGCAGCAAAGCCCCCTGGCCTTACAATGAGCAGTTCTTC	-	few	TRBJ2-1	TRBV21-1
CASSSRSIGEKLFF	TGTGCCAGCAGCTCGAGGAGCATTGGAGAAAAACTGTTTTTT	-	-	TRBJ1-4	TRBV7-8
CASSGLTGARTEAFF	TGTGCCAGCAGCGGATTGACAGGCGCACGGACTGAAGCTTTCTTT	-	few	TRBJ1-1	TRBV7-9
CSVEDRGKDTQYF	TGCAGCGTTGAAGACAGGGGTAAAGATACGCAGTATTTT	-	few	TRBJ2-3	TRBV29-1
CASSSRLYGAGGIHNEQFF	TGTGCCAGCAGTTCCCGCCTGTATGGAGCGGGGGGAATCCACAATGAGCAGTTCTTC	TRBD2	few	TRBJ2-1	TRBV12-3/TRBV12-4
CSARRGSDYGYTF	TGCAGTGCTCGCAGGGGGAGCGACTATGGCTACACCTTC	TRBD1	few	TRBJ1-2	TRBV20-1
CASSPGGGRATNEKLFF	TGTGCCAGCAGCCCCGGCGGAGGGCGTGCAACTAATGAAAAACTGTTTTTT	-	large	TRBJ1-4	TRBV7-2
CASKGGETQYF	TGTGCCAGTAAAGGGGGGGAGACCCAGTACTTC	-	many	TRBJ2-5	TRBV5-4
CASSTWTDTGELFF	TGTGCCAGCTCAACATGGACGGACACCGGGGAGCTGTTTTTT	-	few	TRBJ2-2	TRBV18
CASRGFARGEETQYF	TGTGCCAGCAGAGGCTTCGCAAGAGGGGAGGAGACCCAGTACTTC	-	few	TRBJ2-5	TRBV6-2/TRBV6-3
CASSSGRQPQHF	TGTGCCAGTAGTTCAGGCAGACAGCCCCAGCATTTT	-	many	TRBJ1-5	TRBV19
CASSARGTGETQYF	TGTGCCAGCAGCGCGAGAGGGACAGGGGAGACCCAGTACTTC	TRBD1	few	TRBJ2-5	TRBV7-9
CSARDPGGSYNEQFF	TGCAGTGCTAGAGACCCAGGGGGCTCCTACAATGAGCAGTTCTTC	TRBD1	-	TRBJ2-1	TRBV20-1
CASSLGEAGNYGYTF	TGTGCCAGCAGCTTGGGCGAGGCAGGGAACTATGGCTACACCTTC	-	-	TRBJ1-2	TRBV5-6
CASKADASGYTF	TGTGCCAGCAAGGCGGACGCAAGTGGCTACACCTTC	-	-	TRBJ1-2	TRBV12-3/TRBV12-4
CASSLRQGYGELFF	TGTGCCAGCAGTTTAAGACAGGGGTACGGGGAGCTGTTTTTT	TRBD1	-	TRBJ2-2	TRBV27
CASSDPGLAGGYEQFF	TGCGCCAGCAGTGATCCGGGACTAGCGGGGGGTTATGAGCAGTTCTTC	TRBD2	-	TRBJ2-1	TRBV10-2
CASSPMGQETQYF	TGTGCCAGTAGCCCGATGGGGCAAGAGACCCAGTACTTC	-	-	TRBJ2-5	TRBV19
CASSLVGGRGDQPQHF	TGTGCCAGCAGCTTAGTGGGGGGCCGCGGGGATCAGCCCCAGCATTTT	-	few	TRBJ1-5	TRBV7-6
CASSLSGGQADTQYF	TGCGCCAGCAGCCTTAGCGGGGGCCAGGCAGATACGCAGTATTTT	TRBD2	-	TRBJ2-3	TRBV5-1